This T cell receptor (beta chain) stems from a study of monozygotic twins with inflammatory bowel disease. Whole-study results and caveats: Researchers reported no repertoire similarity difference between concordant and discordant twins, possibly from limited power.

The CDR3 has 14 residues. Germline V gene sequence: CDR1 SNHLY, CDR2 FYNNEI. A total RNA quantity of 3500 ng went into each TCR library. A template switching step added UMIs, each with a 6-nucleotide sample barcode. TCRdb reworked the 5' RACE reads into one entry per CDR3 protein, no DNA. Across 140,000 to 150,000 distinct CDR3 sequences, the top ten clones capture 0.95% to 1.5% of the sample. Comment on this clonotype: Its antigen is not identified.

The gene calls are TRBV2 and TRBJ1-5. This sequence was found in a human donor with ulcerative colitis or Crohn's disease, or a healthy co-twin of an affected twin (not recorded which). The sequencing input was blood. The CDR3 loop is CASSEGYSNQPQHF.